This T cell receptor beta chain is drawn from a study of T cells in Graves' hyperthyroidism and ophthalmopathy. This clonotype was seen repeatedly, ten times or more. Using RNA transcripts as the source, TCR beta CDR3 regions were amplified. The HTBI set primed first-round TCR CDR3 RT-PCR. From the multiplex PCR reads, TCRdb called clonotypes with MiXCR, one entry per CDR3 protein. The table includes hundreds of thousands of distinct CDR3 sequences, around 14% detected once. Per germline, CDR1 SGHTA and CDR2 FQGNSA. Trimming left V 5 bases short and J 4 bases short, with 14 bases between. The CDR3 runs 14 residues.

The material sequenced was blood. The chain joins TRBV7-2 to TRBJ1-1, with D possibly TRBD1 on 5 matching bases. The TCR sequence derives from a woman in her twenties or thirties with Graves' hyperthyroidism that later progressed to Graves' ophthalmopathy. CDR3 coding DNA: TGTGCCAGCAGCCCCACCGGGACGGGCACTGAAGCTTTCTTT. This translates into CASSPTGTGTEAFF.